The source of this T cell receptor beta chain is a study of Graves' ophthalmopathy and Graves' hyperthyroidism. The study's findings and limits: Ophthalmopathy versus stable hyperthyroidism: 13-signature model gave 87.88% sensitivity, 75% to 83% specificity.

PBMCs stemmed from around 9 ml of fresh peripheral blood. This clonotype was observed many times. Its antigen is still unknown. The authors amplified TCR beta CDR3 regions, and they did so from RNA transcripts for repertoire sequencing. Scientists carried out first-round RT-PCR using HTBI primers and then a second-round multiplex PCR. TCRdb processed the multiplex PCR reads anew with MiXCR; each CDR3 protein has one entry. The repertoire holds roughly 350,000 distinct CDR3 sequences, with about a sixth as singletons. The CDR3 sequence is 14 residues long. In germline, CDR1 is MNHEY, CDR2 SMNVEV (reference sequence). Trimming cost V 3 bases and J 6 bases; bases outside gene matches: 8.

The J gene is TRBJ2-7, the V gene TRBV27; TRBD1 matches 7 bases. The sequence was collected from an adult woman with stable Graves' hyperthyroidism. The specimen was peripheral blood. Here the CDR3 DNA reads TGTGCCAGCAGTTTCGCCGGACAGGCTCCCGAGCAGTACTTC. Amino acids: CASSFAGQAPEQYF.